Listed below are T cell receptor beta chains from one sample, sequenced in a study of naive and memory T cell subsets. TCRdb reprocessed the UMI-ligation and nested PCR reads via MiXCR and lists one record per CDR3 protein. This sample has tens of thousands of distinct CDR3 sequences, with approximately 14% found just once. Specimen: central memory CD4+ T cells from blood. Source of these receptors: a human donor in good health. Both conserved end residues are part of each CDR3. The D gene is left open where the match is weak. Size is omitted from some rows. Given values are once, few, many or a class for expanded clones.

DNA: TGTGCCAGCAGTTTCAGCACAGGTTCTGGAAACACCATATATTTT; CDR3: CASSFSTGSGNTIYF; J: TRBJ1-3; D: -; V: TRBV27; size: few
DNA: TGTGCCAGCAGCCAAGCGTCAAAGATTGGGTCCGCTGTAGGGGATTCACCCCTCCACTTT; CDR3: CASSQASKIGSAVGDSPLHF; J: TRBJ1-6; D: -; V: TRBV4-2; size: -
DNA: TGTGCCAGCAGCCCCGGGGGCCCTTACAATGAGCAGTTCTTC; CDR3: CASSPGGPYNEQFF; J: TRBJ2-1; D: -; V: TRBV12-3/TRBV12-4; size: many
DNA: TGTGCCAGCAGTTTATATTGGGGGACTAGCGGGAGTTCGAACACCGGGGAGCTGTTTTTT; CDR3: CASSLYWGTSGSSNTGELFF; J: TRBJ2-2; D: TRBD2; V: TRBV28; size: -
DNA: TGCAGCGTTGTGGGCGGGAGGGCCGTCGATGAGCAGTTCTTC; CDR3: CSVVGGRAVDEQFF; J: TRBJ2-1; D: TRBD2; V: TRBV29-1; size: many
DNA: TGCGCCAGCAGCTTTAGCGGGAGAGGGGCAGATACGCAGTATTTT; CDR3: CASSFSGRGADTQYF; J: TRBJ2-3; D: TRBD2; V: TRBV5-1; size: few
DNA: TGCAGTGCTAGGGAACGGGGGAGCAATCAGCCCCAGCATTTT; CDR3: CSARERGSNQPQHF; J: TRBJ1-5; D: -; V: TRBV20-1; size: -
DNA: TGCAGTGCTAGAGATTCCCCAGGGTTGGGGACCCAGTACTTC; CDR3: CSARDSPGLGTQYF; J: TRBJ2-5; D: -; V: TRBV20-1; size: few
DNA: TGTGCCAGCAGCCCTACTAGCACGGGAGAGACCCAGTACTTC; CDR3: CASSPTSTGETQYF; J: TRBJ2-5; D: -; V: TRBV7-2; size: few
DNA: TGTGCCACCAGCACCGACAGGGGGCTAGGGGCTAACTATGGCTACACCTTC; CDR3: CATSTDRGLGANYGYTF; J: TRBJ1-2; D: TRBD1; V: TRBV15; size: few
DNA: TGTGCCAGCAGGAGGGACAGGGCTTCAAACATTCAGTACTTC; CDR3: CASRRDRASNIQYF; J: TRBJ2-4; D: TRBD1; V: TRBV6-1; size: many